This T cell receptor beta chain was documented in a study of blood T cell repertoires in COVID-19. Germline V gene data show CDR1 as MNHEY and CDR2 as SVGAGI. This CDR3 contains 14 residues. V lost 0 bases and J lost 5, with 10 bases in between. The table came from immunoSEQ multiplex PCR; TCRdb's copy has only in-frame clones and leaves some out. The repertoire includes roughly 240,000 clones, approximately 85% of them detected once, and approximately 9.6% sits in the top ten. The sample consisted of PBMCs or T cells enriched from blood (not recorded which). This sequence joins TRBV6-5 and TRBJ1-2, with a tentative D call TRBD1 (5 bases). The source is a woman aged 45-65 years with acute COVID-19. CDR3 bases: TGTGCCAGCAGTTACTCGAAAGGGGTTTATGGCTACACCTTC. Translated, it gives CASSYSKGVYGYTF.